This T cell receptor beta chain derives from a study of CD4 T cells in relation to SARS-CoV-2 and coronaviruses. Study-wide background: Shared crossreactive spike epitopes were mapped to their HLA restriction. Broader study findings: This crossreactivity analysis covered spike protein alone, no other viral proteins. Memory recall responses, not primary responses primed in culture, are what the assay detects. No donor gave both pre-pandemic and post-infection samples.

Before the COVID-19 pandemic, during about 2010-2018, CD4+ T cells were taken from unexposed donors. As to this clone: Its matching antigen is unknown.

Method: immunoSEQ multiplex PCR; TCRdb's copy keeps in-frame clones and lacks some. The table has roughly 60,000 clones, about 94% seen once. This clonotype originated in a human donor in good health. The sequenced sample was naive CD4+ T cells from PBMCs. Subset described: naive CD4+ T cells isolated by negative enrichment.

The CDR3 nucleotides are TGTGCCAGCAGCGTAGCTACTAGCGGGAGGACAGATACGCAGTATTTT. This gives the protein CASSVATSGRTDTQYF. V and J are TRBV9 and TRBJ2-3, with 12 positions matching TRBD2. V lost 0 bases to trimming and J lost 3 bases; unmatched junction nucleotides: 2. Germline CDR1 is SGDLS and CDR2 is YYNGEE. The CDR3 spans 16 residues.